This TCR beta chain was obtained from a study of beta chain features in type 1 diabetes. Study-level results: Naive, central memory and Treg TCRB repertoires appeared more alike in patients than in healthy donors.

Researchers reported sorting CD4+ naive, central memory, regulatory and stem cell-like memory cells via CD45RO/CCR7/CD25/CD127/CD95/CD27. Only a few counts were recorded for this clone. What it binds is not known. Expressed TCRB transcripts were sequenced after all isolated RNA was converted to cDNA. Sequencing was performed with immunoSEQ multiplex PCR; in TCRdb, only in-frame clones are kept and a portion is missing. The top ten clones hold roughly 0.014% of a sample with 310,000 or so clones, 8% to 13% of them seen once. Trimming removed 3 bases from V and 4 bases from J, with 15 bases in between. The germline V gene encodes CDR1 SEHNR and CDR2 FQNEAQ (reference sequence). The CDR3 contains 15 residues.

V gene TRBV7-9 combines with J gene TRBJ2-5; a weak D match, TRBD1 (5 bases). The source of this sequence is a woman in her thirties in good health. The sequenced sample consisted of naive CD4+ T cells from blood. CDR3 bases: TGTGCCAGCAGCTTTCCCCGGCAGGGTGGAGAGACCCAGTACTTC. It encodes CASSFPRQGGETQYF.